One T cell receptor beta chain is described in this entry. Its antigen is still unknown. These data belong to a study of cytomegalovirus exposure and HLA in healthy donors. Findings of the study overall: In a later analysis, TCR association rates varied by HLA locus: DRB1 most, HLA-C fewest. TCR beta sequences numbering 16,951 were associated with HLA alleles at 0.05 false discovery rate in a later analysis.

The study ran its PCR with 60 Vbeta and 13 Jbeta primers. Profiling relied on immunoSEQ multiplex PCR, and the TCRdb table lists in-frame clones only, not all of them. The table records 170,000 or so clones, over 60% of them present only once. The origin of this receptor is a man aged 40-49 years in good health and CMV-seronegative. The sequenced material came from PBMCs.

The chain's CDR3 is CASSARTVTTGELFF. The CDR3 coding sequence is TGTGCCAGCAGTGCCAGGACAGTAACCACCGGGGAGCTGTTTTTT. This chain links TRBV25-1 with TRBJ2-2; tentative D call: TRBD1 (6 bases). The CDR3 is 15 amino acids. Trimming stripped 4 bases from V and 4 bases from J, with 13 bases between. Germline CDR1 is MGHDK and CDR2 is SYGVNS.